The 19 T cell receptor beta chains below were found in one sample sequenced in a study of sequential checkpoint blockade in melanoma. Specified treatment: randomized to nivolumab then ipilimumab (arm A) or the reverse (arm B). This table comes from immunoSEQ multiplex PCR, and its TCRdb copy is limited to in-frame clones, with some not included. This table holds around 15,000 clones, around 48% found once. The input for sequencing was CD8+ T cells sorted from blood (inferred from file names), taken from a patient given nivolumab and ipilimumab in sequence. Source of these receptors: a human donor with melanoma.

The chain uses TRBV2 and TRBJ2-1; 10 bases line up with TRBD2. V shed 6 bases, J shed 3 bases, and the junction held 5 bases outside the gene matches. Germline lookup yields CDR1 SNHLY and CDR2 FYNNEI. The CDR3 contains 15 residues. DNA for the CDR3: TGTGCCAGCAGCGTCACTAGCGGGGTCTACAATGAGCAGTTCTTC. Protein product: CASSVTSGVYNEQFF.

V and J are TRBV19 and TRBJ1-1, with D hard to call. With 1 base removed from V and 1 base from J, the gap between germline ends came to 4 bases. Looked up from germline, CDR1 is LNHDA and CDR2 is SQIVND (reference sequence). The CDR3 runs 13 residues. In nucleotides, the CDR3 is TGTGCCAGTAGTATAGGACAGAACACTGAAGCTTTCTTT. Its translation: CASSIGQNTEAFF.

This clone was seen a single time. The V gene is TRBV28, the J gene TRBJ2-5; TRBD1 matches 11 bases. The DNA end favors TRBJ2-7, so the J call may be wrong. This CDR3 comprises 15 residues. The germline V gene has CDR1 MDHEN and CDR2 SYDVKM. CDR3 nucleotides: TGTGCCAGCAGCTCTCGGACAGGGGGCTTCTACGAGCAGTACTTC. As protein: CASSSRTGGFYEQYF.

The V call is TRBV9, the J call TRBJ1-5; D perhaps matches TRBD1 (5 bases). The germline CDR1 and CDR2 sequences are SGDLS and YYNGEE. The CDR3 is 16 amino acids. V dropped 0 bases and J dropped 4 bases, with 14 bases sitting between them. For the CDR3, the DNA is TGTGCCAGCAGCGTAGGAGTATTCGGGGGAAATCAGCCCCAGCATTTT. It is translated as CASSVGVFGGNQPQHF.

This clone has only one observation. J is TRBJ1-2 and V is TRBV4-1, with TRBD1 matching over 9 bases. Germline V gene sequence: CDR1 MGHRA, CDR2 YSYEKL. This CDR3 has 18 residues. After removal of 0 bases from V and 0 bases from J, the junction contained 8 bases not matched to a gene. The CDR3 here is CASSQEQGTGRPNYGYTF. For the CDR3, the DNA is TGCGCCAGCAGCCAAGAGCAAGGGACAGGGCGCCCTAACTATGGCTACACCTTC.

The chain couples TRBV28 to TRBJ1-2; D perhaps matches TRBD1 (6 bases). This CDR3 is built from 14 residues. Germline CDR1 reads MDHEN; CDR2 reads SYDVKM. The germline V and J ends were trimmed by 1 base and 6 bases, with 12 bases remaining between them. CDR3 protein: CASSLSRQAHGYTF. In DNA form, the CDR3 reads TGTGCCAGCAGTTTATCCCGACAGGCTCATGGCTACACCTTC.

The chain couples TRBV7-9 to TRBJ2-7; 12 nucleotides match TRBD2. Per germline, CDR1 SEHNR and CDR2 FQNEAQ (reference sequence). The CDR3 has 16 residues. V dropped 2 bases and J dropped 1; count of bases not matched to a gene: 3. CDR3: CASSLTTSGGSYEQYF. CDR3 in DNA: TGTGCCAGCAGCTTAACGACTAGCGGGGGATCCTACGAGCAGTACTTC.

This clone occurred a few times. V is TRBV4-1 and J is TRBJ1-5; 8 bases are a match to TRBD1. V shed 0 bases and J 6 bases; nucleotides not matched to a gene: 4. This CDR3 is built from 15 residues. CDR1 is MGHRA and CDR2 is YSYEKL in the germline V gene. The CDR3 nucleotides read TGCGCCAGCAGCCAAGATCAGGGGGCGGCTCAGCCCCAGCATTTT. Protein: CASSQDQGAAQPQHF.

This clone was seen more than once but under ten times. The V gene is TRBV13, the J gene TRBJ2-3; 11 nucleotides agree with TRBD2. The germline V gene has CDR1 PRHDT and CDR2 FYEKMQ (reference sequence). With 1 base clipped from V and 3 bases from J, the junction kept 6 bases outside the gene matches. CDR3 size: 17 residues. For the CDR3, the DNA is TGTGCCAGCAGCTTAGCGACTAGCGGGACGGTAACAGATACGCAGTATTTT. It translates to CASSLATSGTVTDTQYF. The full variable domain, its missing parts supplied by reference TRBV13 and TRBJ2-3, is AAGVIQSPRHLIKEKRETATLKCYPIPRHDTVYWYQQGPGQDPQFLISFYEKMQSDKGSIPDRFSAQQFSDYHSELNMSSLELGDSALYFCASSLATSGTVTDTQYFGPGTRLTVL.

This clone was seen once. This rearrangement joins TRBV18 to TRBJ1-2, with D maybe TRBD1 (6 bases). Germline V lookup: CDR1 KGHSH, CDR2 LQKENI. Trimming removed 2 bases at V and 4 bases at J, with 20 bases between. This CDR3 is 17 amino acids long. The CDR3 is CASSPAPGDTNSYGYTF. CDR3 coding DNA: TGTGCCAGCTCACCAGCCCCCGGGGACACAAATTCCTATGGCTACACCTTC.

The chain joins TRBV4-1 to TRBJ2-3, with TRBD2 as a possible D gene (6 bases). V gave up 0 bases and J gave up 7 bases, with 20 bases separating them. The CDR3 contains 17 residues. The V gene's germline CDR1 is MGHRA and CDR2 YSYEKL. CDR3 protein: CASSQEPPGTFHYTQYF. CDR3 bases: TGCGCCAGCAGCCAAGAGCCACCCGGGACTTTCCATTATACGCAGTATTTT.

The J gene is TRBJ2-1, the V gene TRBV7-9, with a possible D match to TRBD2 (5 bases). The CDR3 is made up of 16 amino acids. The V gene's germline CDR1 is SEHNR and CDR2 FQNEAQ (reference sequence). V dropped 3 bases and J dropped 2 bases, with 14 bases sitting between them. The CDR3 protein is CASSFSGEIAYNEQFF. The CDR3 DNA follows: TGTGCCAGCAGCTTTTCCGGGGAAATCGCCTACAATGAGCAGTTCTTC.

This clone was recorded a few times. The chain is built from TRBV29-1 and TRBJ2-2; D not resolved. In germline, CDR1 is SQVTM, CDR2 ANQGSEA. V lost 4 bases and J 5 bases, leaving 5 bases between the germline ends. The length of the CDR3 is 11 residues. The CDR3 DNA reads TGCAGCGTTGTCTCGACCGGGGAGCTGTTTTTT. Translating it yields CSVVSTGELFF.

The chain joins TRBV4-1 to TRBJ1-1, with D possibly matching TRBD1 (5 bases). Germline CDR1 MGHRA, CDR2 YSYEKL. V lost 1 base and J lost 3, with 12 bases in between. The CDR3 sequence is 15 residues long. CDR3 amino acids: CASSQVPGEYTEAFF. As DNA, the CDR3 is TGCGCCAGCAGCCAAGTGCCGGGGGAGTACACTGAAGCTTTCTTT.

This clone was counted only a few times. The chain employs TRBV28 and TRBJ2-1, with TRBD1 as a possible D gene (6 bases). Trimming pared 5 bases from V and 2 bases from J, leaving 10 bases between. CDR1 and CDR2 from the germline V gene are MDHEN and SYDVKM. The CDR3 consists of 14 residues. The CDR3 reads CASSPGVAYNEQFF. CDR3 sequence (DNA): TGTGCCAGCAGTCCAGGGGTAGCCTACAATGAGCAGTTCTTC.

The chain uses TRBV11-2 and TRBJ2-7; D is unresolved. V was clipped by 2 bases and J by 4 bases, with 9 bases between them. The germline CDR1 and CDR2 sequences are SGHAT and FQNNGV. The CDR3 has 13 residues. CDR3 in amino acids: CASSLSTQYEQYF. The CDR3 DNA is TGTGCCAGCAGCTTAAGCACCCAATACGAGCAGTACTTC. Full variable domain (remainder filled in from reference TRBV11-2 and TRBJ2-7): EAGVAQSPRYKIIEKRQSVAFWCNPISGHATLYWYQQILGQGPKLLIQFQNNGVVDDSQLPKDRFSAERLKGVDSTLKIQPAKLEDSAVYLCASSLSTQYEQYFGPGTRLTVT.

In this sample, this clone turned up a few times. The V gene is TRBV5-1, the J gene TRBJ1-2; TRBD1 might be the D (6 bases). The V gene's germline CDR1 is SGHRS and CDR2 YFSETQ. The length of the CDR3 is 15 residues. Trimming cost V 0 bases and J 8 bases, with 17 bases left between them. CDR3 loop: CASSLEQGRVRGYTF. The CDR3 region has the DNA TGCGCCAGCAGCTTGGAACAGGGCCGGGTTAGGGGCTACACCTTC.

In DNA, the CDR3 is TGTGCCAGCAGTGAGGGCGGGGGGGTCTACAATGAGCAGTTCTTC. Translated: CASSEGGGVYNEQFF. V and J are TRBV2 and TRBJ2-1, with 9 bases fitting TRBD2. V was clipped by 3 bases and J by 3 bases; unmatched bases: 3. Germline V gene lookup returns CDR1 SNHLY and CDR2 FYNNEI. The CDR3 sequence is 15 residues long. Complete variable domain (other parts from reference TRBV2 and TRBJ2-1): EPEVTQTPSHQVTQMGQEVILRCVPISNHLYFYWYRQILGQKVEFLVSFYNNEISEKSEIFDDQFSVERPDGSNFTLKIRSTKLEDSAMYFCASSEGGGVYNEQFFGPGTRLTVL.

The chain has TRBV25-1 and TRBJ1-5; 11 bases are shared with TRBD1. V was clipped by 7 bases and J by 3 bases; unmatched bases: 14. Germline loops: CDR1 MGHDK, CDR2 SYGVNS. The CDR3 covers 18 residues. The CDR3 spells CASTLPGTGGRFNQPQHF. CDR3 bases: TGTGCCAGCACCCTTCCAGGGACAGGGGGGCGGTTCAATCAGCCCCAGCATTTT.